Listed below are T cell receptor beta chains from one sample, sequenced in a study of shared clonotypes between healthy human individuals. The method was immunoSEQ multiplex PCR; TCRdb's version includes in-frame clones alone and lacks a portion of them. The data contain roughly 1,800,000 clones, approximately 95% of them singletons. The sequenced material came from naive CD8+ T cells sorted from blood. The receptors here all came from a man younger than 30 in good health. The CDR3 runs from the conserved cysteine through the conserved F or W. The order of the fields is clone size, D gene, J gene, V gene, CDR3 DNA, CDR3 protein. A D gene is named only where the DNA matches it firmly. The size field is filled for only some rows; it gives once, few, many or a size class.

-,-,TRBJ2-1,TRBV30,TGTGCCTGGAGTGTACCAAGGGGACATGGAAGAGAGGATGAGCAGTTCTTC,CAWSVPRGHGREDEQFF
once,TRBD1,TRBJ2-7,TRBV6-6,TGTGCCAGCACCTTTACAGGGGACTCCTACGAGCAGTACTTC,CASTFTGDSYEQYF
-,-,TRBJ1-6,TRBV5-4,TGTGCCAGCAGCCCTTCCTATAATTCACCCCTCCACTTT,CASSPSYNSPLHF
-,-,TRBJ1-3,TRBV7-9,TGTGCCAGCAGCTCGTCTTCCGGGACACCTGGAAACACCATATATTTT,CASSSSSGTPGNTIYF
once,TRBD1,TRBJ2-7,TRBV5-5,TGTGCCAGCAGCGAGGACAGGGGAACCTACGAGCAGTACTTC,CASSEDRGTYEQYF
once,-,TRBJ2-3,TRBV27,TGTGCCAGCAGTTTAACCTCGTCTCTGGCAGATACGCAGTATTTT,CASSLTSSLADTQYF
-,TRBD1,TRBJ1-4,TRBV7-8,TGTGCCAGCACCTCGACAGGGGTTGGCGAAAAACTGTTTTTT,CASTSTGVGEKLFF
-,TRBD2,TRBJ2-3,TRBV28,TGTGCCAGCAGTTTTGGGACTAGCGCTGCAGATACGCAGTATTTT,CASSFGTSAADTQYF
-,TRBD2,TRBJ2-7,TRBV5-1,TGCGCCAGCAGCTCACTCACTAGCGGGGGCGTATACGAGCAGTACTTC,CASSSLTSGGVYEQYF
once,-,TRBJ2-7,TRBV7-9,TGTGCCAGCAGCACCACAGGGTTACACTACGAGCAGTACTTC,CASSTTGLHYEQYF
-,-,TRBJ1-3,TRBV4-2,TGTGCCAGCAGCCTCGAACGGGCTTACTCTGGAAACACCATATATTTT,CASSLERAYSGNTIYF
-,-,TRBJ1-1,TRBV6-1,TGTGCCAGCTACGTCGGGACGGTTAACACTGAAGCTTTCTTT,CASYVGTVNTEAFF
-,-,TRBJ1-2,TRBV7-9,TGTGCCAGCAGCTTAGGGCTGGGGGGCTACACCTTC,CASSLGLGGYTF
-,TRBD2,TRBJ2-1,TRBV27,TGTGCCAGCAGCCCGGGACTAACCTACAATGAGCAGTTCTTC,CASSPGLTYNEQFF
-,TRBD2,TRBJ2-7,TRBV4-3,TGCGCCAGCAGCCAAGATGTTACTAGCGAAAGGACCTACGAGCAGTACTTC,CASSQDVTSERTYEQYF
-,TRBD2,TRBJ2-3,TRBV7-8,TGTGCCAGCAGCTTAGCCCCTAGCGGGGGTGTCACAGATACGCAGTATTTT,CASSLAPSGGVTDTQYF
-,-,TRBJ1-1,TRBV5-1,TGCGCCAGCAGCTTGGATACGGGTTACACTGAAGCTTTCTTT,CASSLDTGYTEAFF
few,-,TRBJ1-5,TRBV19,TGTGCCAGTAGTATAGGGGACACGGCGGTCACGCCCCAGCATTTT,CASSIGDTAVTPQHF
once,-,TRBJ2-2,TRBV7-9,TGTGCCAGCAGCCCCCCCGGGGCCGGGGAGCTGTTTTTT,CASSPPGAGELFF
once,-,TRBJ1-4,TRBV13,TGTGCCAGCAGCACGAGGGGAGCTAATGAAAAACTGTTTTTT,CASSTRGANEKLFF
once,-,TRBJ2-1,TRBV5-1,TGCGCCAGCAGCTTGGGAGACAATGAGCAGTTCTTC,CASSLGDNEQFF
-,-,TRBJ1-2,TRBV6-1,TGTGCCAGCAGTGACCCGGGTTTGAGTCCAACCATTAACTATGGCTACACCTTC,CASSDPGLSPTINYGYTF
-,TRBD2,TRBJ2-1,TRBV5-6,TGTGCCAGCAGCTTGGAGGGACTAGCGGGATCTCCAAATGAGCAGTTCTTC,CASSLEGLAGSPNEQFF
-,-,TRBJ2-1,TRBV5-4,TGTGCCAGCAGCCCGACAGCGGTATTACATGAGCAGTTCTTC,CASSPTAVLHEQFF
-,-,TRBJ1-6,TRBV7-9,TGTGCCACCGGCGATTCGGGTTTGAATAATTCACCCCTCCACTTT,CATGDSGLNNSPLHF
-,-,TRBJ1-3,TRBV28,TGTGCCAGCAGTTTGGAGCCCGGTGTAGGAAACACCATATATTTT,CASSLEPGVGNTIYF
-,-,TRBJ1-1,TRBV5-1,TGCGCCAGCAGCTTCCAGGGTATGAGCACTGAAGCTTTCTTT,CASSFQGMSTEAFF
-,-,TRBJ1-1,TRBV5-4,TGTGCCAGCAGCTTTGGCGGCGGGAAGGCAATGAACACTGAAGCTTTCTTT,CASSFGGGKAMNTEAFF
-,-,TRBJ2-7,TRBV27,TGTGCCAGCAGACCTACAGGGCTAGGGTCCTACGAGCAGTACTTC,CASRPTGLGSYEQYF
-,-,TRBJ2-1,TRBV27,TGTGCCAGCAGTTTTTTTCTCGGGACGAACGGGAATGAGCAGTTCTTC,CASSFFLGTNGNEQFF
once,TRBD2,TRBJ2-5,TRBV7-2,TGTGCCAGCAGTTTTACCCTAGCGGGAGTCGGAGAGACCCAGTACTTC,CASSFTLAGVGETQYF
once,-,TRBJ1-3,TRBV14,TGTGCCAGCAGCCTGGGATGGGGTTTCCCTGGAAACACCATATATTTT,CASSLGWGFPGNTIYF
-,TRBD2,TRBJ2-1,TRBV4-3,TGCGCCAGCAGCCAAGGACTAGCGGGATCCTACAATGAGCAGTTCTTC,CASSQGLAGSYNEQFF
once,-,TRBJ2-7,TRBV28,TGTGCCAGCACCTTGCGCGAAGGCCGCTACGAGCAGTACTTC,CASTLREGRYEQYF
once,-,TRBJ2-3,TRBV6-6,TGTGCCAGCAGACCGATGGGGGCAACAGATACGCAGTATTTT,CASRPMGATDTQYF
-,-,TRBJ2-1,TRBV2,TGTGCCAGCAGTGGATGGGTGGGACAAAACTACAATGAGCAGTTCTTC,CASSGWVGQNYNEQFF
-,TRBD2,TRBJ2-5,TRBV13,TGTGCCAGCAGCAATACCGGACTAGCGGGAGACGAAACTGGGGAGACCCAGTACTTC,CASSNTGLAGDETGETQYF
-,-,TRBJ2-7,TRBV5-6,TGTGCCAGCAGCTTTCAGGGGGGCGAGCAGTACTTC,CASSFQGGEQYF
once,TRBD1,TRBJ2-3,TRBV7-9,TGTGCCAGCAGCTTACCGACGGGACAGCAACCAGATACGCAGTATTTT,CASSLPTGQQPDTQYF
-,TRBD1,TRBJ2-7,TRBV7-9,TGTGCCAGCAGCTTAGCGGGACAGTCAATCTACGAGCAGTACTTC,CASSLAGQSIYEQYF
-,TRBD2,TRBJ2-5,TRBV28,TGTGCCAGCAGCCTCCCGGTAGCGGGGGCCCAAGAGACCCAGTACTTC,CASSLPVAGAQETQYF
-,-,TRBJ1-1,TRBV5-1,TGCGCCAGCAGCTTCGGGACGGTGAACACTGAAGCTTTCTTT,CASSFGTVNTEAFF
-,-,TRBJ2-2,TRBV28,TGTGCCAGCAGTTTAGAGGGGTACGGGACCGGGGAGCTGTTTTTT,CASSLEGYGTGELFF
-,TRBD2,TRBJ2-3,TRBV15,TGTGCCGCTAGTGGACTAGACAGCACAGATACGCAGTATTTT,CAASGLDSTDTQYF
once,TRBD1,TRBJ1-2,TRBV5-1,TGCGCCAGCACGACAGGGGACTCTAACTATGGCTACACCTTC,CASTTGDSNYGYTF
once,TRBD1,TRBJ1-3,TRBV13,TGTGCCAGCAGCGCGGGGGGACAGGTGGACACCATATATTTT,CASSAGGQVDTIYF
-,TRBD2,TRBJ2-3,TRBV4-1,TGCGCCAGCAGCCAAGTATTAGCGGGGGTCGGGGTCACAGATACGCAGTATTTT,CASSQVLAGVGVTDTQYF